Listed below are T cell receptor beta chains from one sample, sequenced in a study of immune characterization of retroperitoneal liposarcoma. TCRdb processed the PCR reads anew with MiXCR; each CDR3 protein has one entry. The table shows approximately 7,200 distinct CDR3 sequences, with around 30% occurring only once. Sequencing was performed on tumor tissue. The receptors derive from a female donor with retroperitoneal liposarcoma. CDR3s include the opening cysteine and the closing phenylalanine or tryptophan. A D gene is named only where the DNA matches it firmly. Only part of the rows carry a size: once, few, many, or a class if the clone is expanded.

length	size	J	V	D	DNA	CDR3
15	many	TRBJ2-1	TRBV12-3/TRBV12-4	TRBD2	TGTGCCAGCAGCCCTAGCGGTAATAACCCCTACGAGCAGTTCTTC	CASSPSGNNPYEQFF
16	large	TRBJ2-6	TRBV6-1	.	TGTGCCAGCAGTGAAGCAGGTCTCTCTGGGGCCAACGTCCTGACTTTC	CASSEAGLSGANVLTF
14	medium-sized	TRBJ1-5	TRBV6-1	TRBD1	TGTGCCAGTAAGACAGGGGGCCCGCATCAGCCCCAGCATTTT	CASKTGGPHQPQHF
16	many	TRBJ2-3	TRBV6-6	TRBD2	TGTGCCAGCAGCCCCCAACCGTCCGCGGGGGCAGATACGCAGTATTTT	CASSPQPSAGADTQYF
14	.	TRBJ2-2	TRBV6-1	.	TGTGCCAGCAGTGAATGGGCAGTCACCGGGGAGCTGTTTTTT	CASSEWAVTGELFF
13	medium-sized	TRBJ1-1	TRBV7-8	.	TGTGCCAGCAGCTTGGGGGAGAACACTGAAGCTTTCTTT	CASSLGENTEAFF
12	.	TRBJ2-3	TRBV6-1	.	TGTGCCAGCAGCCCAAAAAAAGATACGCAGTATTTT	CASSPKKDTQYF
17	.	TRBJ1-1	TRBV6-5	.	TGTGCCAGCAGTTACCTCCCCGGGGCAAACCAGAACACTGAAGCTTTCTTT	CASSYLPGANQNTEAFF
13	.	TRBJ2-2	TRBV19	.	TGTGCCAGTAGTATAGATAAGGGCCGGGAGCTGTTTTTT	CASSIDKGRELFF
16	.	TRBJ2-4	TRBV4-1	TRBD2	TGCGCCAGCAGCCAAGCTCTAGCGGGGCTAGACGATGAGCAGTACTTC	CASSQALAGLDDEQYF
14	medium-sized	TRBJ1-1	TRBV12-3/TRBV12-4	TRBD1	TGTGCCAGCAGTTTTGGGACAGGGAACACTGAAGCTTTCTTT	CASSFGTGNTEAFF
15	.	TRBJ2-3	TRBV6-1	.	TGTGCCAGCAGTGAGGGGGCTAGCAGCACAGATACGCAGTATTTT	CASSEGASSTDTQYF
16	large	TRBJ2-1	TRBV6-6	TRBD2	TGTGCCAGCAGTACGATTCGGGCTAGCGGGAGGAATGAGCAGTTCTTC	CASSTIRASGRNEQFF
16	.	TRBJ2-3	TRBV7-3	.	TGTGCCAGCAGCTTGCGTCCTAGCGGGACAGGAGATACGCAGTATTTT	CASSLRPSGTGDTQYF